This T cell receptor (beta chain) stems from a study of T cells in Graves' hyperthyroidism and ophthalmopathy. The CDR3 regions of TCR beta were amplified from RNA transcripts. RT-PCR in the first round (using the HTBI primer set) targeted the TCR CDR3. TCRdb re-called the multiplex PCR reads with MiXCR, one entry per CDR3 protein. The data show roughly 420,000 distinct CDR3 sequences, with around 16% seen just once and 7.5% to 9% held by the top ten. This clonotype was observed at least ten times. This CDR3 comprises 19 residues. Trimming removed 1 base from V and 0 bases from J; junction bases left unmatched: 10. CDR1 is LGHNT, CDR2 FRNRAP, per germline.

Sequencing was carried out using blood. The sequence came from a woman younger than 30 with Graves' hyperthyroidism. This chain joins TRBV12-5 and TRBJ2-3; 10 nucleotides match TRBD2. The CDR3 nucleotides read TGTGCTAGTGGTTTGGAGACTAGCGGGTACTATACTAGCACAGATACGCAGTATTTT. This translates into CASGLETSGYYTSTDTQYF. Full variable domain (outside the CDR3, taken from reference TRBV12-5 and TRBJ2-3): DARVTQTPRHKVTEMGQEVTMRCQPILGHNTVFWYRQTMMQGLELLAYFRNRAPLDDSGMPKDRFSAEMPDATLATLKIQPSEPRDSAVYFCASGLETSGYYTSTDTQYFGPGTRLTVL.